This TCR beta chain stems from a study of Graves' ophthalmopathy and Graves' hyperthyroidism. Whole-study context: Peripheral blood was collected at initial diagnosis, before any treatment.

If no ophthalmopathy appeared within 18 months of follow-up, hyperthyroidism was termed stable. Other autoimmune diseases, uncontrolled infections, pregnancy and lactation each led to patient exclusion. There are a few counts of this clonotype. Germline CDR1 is MGHRA and CDR2 is YSYEKL. V was cut by 3 bases and J by 0 bases, with 6 bases left in between. The CDR3 sequence is 14 residues long. RNA transcripts were the source from which TCR beta CDR3 regions were amplified. Second-round multiplex PCR came after first-round RT-PCR with HTBI primers. In TCRdb, the multiplex PCR reads were re-called with MiXCR into one record per CDR3 protein. Found here are 300,000 to 400,000 distinct CDR3 sequences, approximately 18% of them singletons; the top ten hold 2.4%.

The V gene is TRBV4-1, the J gene TRBJ2-4; D gene unclear. Sequencing used peripheral blood. The TCR comes from an adult woman with stable Graves' hyperthyroidism. In DNA, the CDR3 is TGCGCCAGCAGCCATGGATTAGCCAAAAACATTCAGTACTTC. It encodes CASSHGLAKNIQYF.